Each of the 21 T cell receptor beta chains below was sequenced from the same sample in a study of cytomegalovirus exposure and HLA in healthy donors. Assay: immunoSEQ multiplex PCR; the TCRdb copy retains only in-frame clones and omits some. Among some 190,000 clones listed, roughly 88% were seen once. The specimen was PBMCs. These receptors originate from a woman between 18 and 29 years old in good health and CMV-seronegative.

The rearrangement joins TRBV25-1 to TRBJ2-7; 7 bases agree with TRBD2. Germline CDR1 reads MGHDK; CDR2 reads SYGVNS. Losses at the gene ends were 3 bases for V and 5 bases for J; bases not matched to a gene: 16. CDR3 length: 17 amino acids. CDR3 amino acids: CASSDAGGMAGVNEQYF. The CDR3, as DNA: TGTGCCAGCAGTGACGCGGGTGGTATGGCGGGAGTAAACGAGCAGTACTTC.

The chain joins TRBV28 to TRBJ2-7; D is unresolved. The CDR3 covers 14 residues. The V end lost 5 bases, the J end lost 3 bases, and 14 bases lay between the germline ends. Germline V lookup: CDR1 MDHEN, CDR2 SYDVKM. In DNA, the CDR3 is TGTGCCAGCAGTCCAGCTGACATGATCTACGAGCAGTACTTC. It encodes CASSPADMIYEQYF.

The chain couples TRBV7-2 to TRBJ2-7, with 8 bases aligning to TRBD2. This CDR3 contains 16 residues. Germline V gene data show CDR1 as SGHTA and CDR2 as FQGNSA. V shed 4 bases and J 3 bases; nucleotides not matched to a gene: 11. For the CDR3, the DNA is TGTGCCAGCAGCTCCTATTCCGGGAGGGCTTACTACGAGCAGTACTTC. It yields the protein CASSSYSGRAYYEQYF.

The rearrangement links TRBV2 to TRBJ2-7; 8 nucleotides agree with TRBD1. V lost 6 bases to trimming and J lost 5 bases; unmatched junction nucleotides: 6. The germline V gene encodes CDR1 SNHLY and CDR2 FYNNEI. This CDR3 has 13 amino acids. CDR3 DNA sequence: TGTGCCAGCAGCTCCGGGACAGGTAACGAGCAGTACTTC. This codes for CASSSGTGNEQYF.

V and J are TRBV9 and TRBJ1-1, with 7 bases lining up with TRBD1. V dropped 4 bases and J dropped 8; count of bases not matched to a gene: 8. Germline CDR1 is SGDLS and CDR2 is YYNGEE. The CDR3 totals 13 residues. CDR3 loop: CASSRQGVPEAFF. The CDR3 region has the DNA TGTGCCAGCAGCAGACAGGGTGTCCCCGAAGCTTTCTTT. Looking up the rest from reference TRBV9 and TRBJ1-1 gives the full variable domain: DSGVTQTPKHLITATGQRVTLRCSPRSGDLSVYWYQQSLDQGLQFLIQYYNGEERAKGNILERFSAQQFPDLHSELNLSSLELGDSALYFCASSRQGVPEAFFGQGTRLTVV.

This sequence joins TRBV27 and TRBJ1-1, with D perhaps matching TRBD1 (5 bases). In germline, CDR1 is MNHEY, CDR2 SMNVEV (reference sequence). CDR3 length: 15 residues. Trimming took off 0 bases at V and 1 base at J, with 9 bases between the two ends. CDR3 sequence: CASSLSFGQNTEAFF. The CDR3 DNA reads TGTGCCAGCAGTTTATCTTTTGGACAGAACACTGAAGCTTTCTTT.

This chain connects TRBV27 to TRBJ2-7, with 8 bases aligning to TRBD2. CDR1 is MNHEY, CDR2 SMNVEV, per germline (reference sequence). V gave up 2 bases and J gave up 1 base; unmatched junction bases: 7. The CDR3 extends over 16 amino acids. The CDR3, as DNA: TGTGCCAGCAGTTTAACCCCCAGCGGGGGTTCCTACGAGCAGTACTTC. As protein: CASSLTPSGGSYEQYF.

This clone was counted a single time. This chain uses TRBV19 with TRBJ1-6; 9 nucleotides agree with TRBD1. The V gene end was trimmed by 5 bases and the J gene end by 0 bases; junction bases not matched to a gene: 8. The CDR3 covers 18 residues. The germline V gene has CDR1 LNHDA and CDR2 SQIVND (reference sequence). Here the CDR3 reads CASSAGQGRGSYNSPLHF. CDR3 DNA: TGTGCCAGTAGTGCGGGACAGGGCCGTGGCTCCTATAATTCACCCCTCCACTTT.

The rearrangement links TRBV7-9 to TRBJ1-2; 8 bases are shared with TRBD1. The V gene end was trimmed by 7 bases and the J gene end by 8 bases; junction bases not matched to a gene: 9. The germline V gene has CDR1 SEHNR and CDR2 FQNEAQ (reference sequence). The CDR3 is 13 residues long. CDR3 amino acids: CASNRGQGEGYTF. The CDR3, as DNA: TGTGCCAGCAACCGCGGACAGGGTGAGGGCTACACCTTC. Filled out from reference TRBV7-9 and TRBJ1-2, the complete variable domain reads DTGVSQNPRHKITKRGQNVTFRCDPISEHNRLYWYRQTLGQGPEFLTYFQNEAQLEKSRLLSDRFSAERPKGSFSTLEIQRTEQGDSAMYLCASNRGQGEGYTFGSGTRLTVV.

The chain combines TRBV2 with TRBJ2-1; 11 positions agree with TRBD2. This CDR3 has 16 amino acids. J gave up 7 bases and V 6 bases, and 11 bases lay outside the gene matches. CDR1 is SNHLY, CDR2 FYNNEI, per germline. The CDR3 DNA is TGTGCCAGCAGGGATTTAGCGGGAGGGCCTAATAATGAGCAGTTCTTC. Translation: CASRDLAGGPNNEQFF.

CDR3 sequence: CASSSAPTTSGIGGGELFF. CDR3 bases: TGCGCCAGCAGCTCCGCACCGACGACTAGCGGGATTGGTGGCGGGGAGCTGTTTTTT. V usage is TRBV5-1 and J usage is TRBJ2-2, with 11 bases identical to TRBD2. The CDR3 is 19 amino acids. Germline V gene data show CDR1 as SGHRS and CDR2 as YFSETQ. Trimming removed 3 bases from V and 7 bases from J; junction bases left unmatched: 17.

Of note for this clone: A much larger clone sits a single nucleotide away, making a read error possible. The CDR3 sequence is CASSDEGLLNTEVFF. The CDR3 DNA reads TGCGCCAGCAGCGATGAGGGACTGTTGAACACTGAAGTTTTCTTT. The J gene is TRBJ1-1, the V gene TRBV5-1; perhaps TRBD1 as D (5 bases). Looked up from germline, CDR1 is SGHRS and CDR2 is YFSETQ. The CDR3 length is 15 residues.

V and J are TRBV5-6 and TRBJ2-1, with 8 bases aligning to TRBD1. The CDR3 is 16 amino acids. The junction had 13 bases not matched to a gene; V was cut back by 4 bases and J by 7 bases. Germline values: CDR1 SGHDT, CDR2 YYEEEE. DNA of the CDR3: TGTGCCAGCAGCCCGGACGGACAGGGACCGGGGAATGAGCAGTTCTTC. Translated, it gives CASSPDGQGPGNEQFF.

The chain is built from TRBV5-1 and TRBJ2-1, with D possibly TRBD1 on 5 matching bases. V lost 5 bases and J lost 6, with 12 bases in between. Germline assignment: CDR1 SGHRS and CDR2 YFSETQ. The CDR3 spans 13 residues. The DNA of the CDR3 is TGCGCCAGCAGTTCACAGGTGCTCAATGAGCAGTTCTTC. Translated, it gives CASSSQVLNEQFF.

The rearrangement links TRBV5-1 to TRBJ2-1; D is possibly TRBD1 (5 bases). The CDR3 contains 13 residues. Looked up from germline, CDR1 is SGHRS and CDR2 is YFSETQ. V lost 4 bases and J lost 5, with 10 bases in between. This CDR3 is CASSQWTNNEQFF. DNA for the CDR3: TGCGCCAGCAGCCAATGGACAAACAATGAGCAGTTCTTC.

CDR3 bases: TGTGCCAGCAGCCAAGATGCGGGAGGGCCGAACGAGCAGTACTTC. This sequence encodes CASSQDAGGPNEQYF. V and J are TRBV4-2 and TRBJ2-7; TRBD2 agrees at 9 bases. Trimming at V came to 0 bases and at J to 5 bases, leaving 5 bases not matched to a gene. The CDR3 loop spans 15 amino acids. The germline V gene has CDR1 LGHNA and CDR2 YNFKEQ.

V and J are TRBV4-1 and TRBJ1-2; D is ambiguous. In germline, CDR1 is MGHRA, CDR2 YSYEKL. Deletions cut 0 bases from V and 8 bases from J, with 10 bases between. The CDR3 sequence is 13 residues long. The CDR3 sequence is CASSQERGLGYTF. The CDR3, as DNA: TGCGCCAGCAGCCAAGAACGAGGGCTAGGCTACACCTTC.

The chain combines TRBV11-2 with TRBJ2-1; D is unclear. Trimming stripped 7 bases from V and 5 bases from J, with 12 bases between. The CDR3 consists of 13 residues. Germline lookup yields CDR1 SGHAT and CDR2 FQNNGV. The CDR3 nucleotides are TGTGCCAGCACGGCATGGGCGAACAATGAGCAGTTCTTC. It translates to CASTAWANNEQFF.

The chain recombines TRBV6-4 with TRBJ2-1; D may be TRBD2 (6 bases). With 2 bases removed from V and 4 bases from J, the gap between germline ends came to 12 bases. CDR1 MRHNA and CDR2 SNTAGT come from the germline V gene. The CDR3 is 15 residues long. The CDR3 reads CASSDAGGEYNEQFF. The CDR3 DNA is TGTGCCAGCAGTGACGCTGGCGGGGAATACAATGAGCAGTTCTTC.

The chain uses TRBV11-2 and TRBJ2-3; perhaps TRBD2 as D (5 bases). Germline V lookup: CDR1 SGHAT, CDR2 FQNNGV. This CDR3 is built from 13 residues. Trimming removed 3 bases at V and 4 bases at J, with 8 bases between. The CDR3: CASSFGVPDTQYF. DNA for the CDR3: TGTGCCAGCAGCTTCGGGGTTCCAGATACGCAGTATTTT.

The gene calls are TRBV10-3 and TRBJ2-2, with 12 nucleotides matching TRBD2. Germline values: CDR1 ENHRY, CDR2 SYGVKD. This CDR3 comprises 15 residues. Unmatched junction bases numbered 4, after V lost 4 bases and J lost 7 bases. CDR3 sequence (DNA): TGTGCCATCAGTGGGACTAGCGGGATGAGCGGGGAGCTGTTTTTT. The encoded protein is CAISGTSGMSGELFF.